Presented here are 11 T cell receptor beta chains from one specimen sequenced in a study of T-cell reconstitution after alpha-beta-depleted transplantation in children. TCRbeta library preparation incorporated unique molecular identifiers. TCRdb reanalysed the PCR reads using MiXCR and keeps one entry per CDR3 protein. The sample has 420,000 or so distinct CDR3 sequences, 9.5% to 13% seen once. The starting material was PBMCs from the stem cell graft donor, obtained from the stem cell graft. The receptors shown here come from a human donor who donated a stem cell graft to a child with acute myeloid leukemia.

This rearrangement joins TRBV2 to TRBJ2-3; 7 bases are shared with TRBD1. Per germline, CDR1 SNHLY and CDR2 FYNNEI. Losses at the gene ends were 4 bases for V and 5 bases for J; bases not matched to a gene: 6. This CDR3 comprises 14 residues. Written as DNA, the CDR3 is TGTGCCAGCAGTGTTGAGGGGGCCGGAGATACGCAGTATTTT. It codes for CASSVEGAGDTQYF.

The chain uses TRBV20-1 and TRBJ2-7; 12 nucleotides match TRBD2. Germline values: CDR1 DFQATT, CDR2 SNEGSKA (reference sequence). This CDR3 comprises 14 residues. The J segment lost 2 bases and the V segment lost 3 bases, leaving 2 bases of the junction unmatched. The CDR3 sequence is CSASLAGGTYEQYF. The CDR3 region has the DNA TGCAGTGCTAGTCTAGCGGGAGGGACCTACGAGCAGTACTTC.

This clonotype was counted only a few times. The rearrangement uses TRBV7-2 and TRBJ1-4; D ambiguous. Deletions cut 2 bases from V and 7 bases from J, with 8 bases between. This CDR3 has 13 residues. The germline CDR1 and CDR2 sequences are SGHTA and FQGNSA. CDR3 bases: TGTGCCAGCAGCTTAATCCGGGGTGAAAAACTGTTTTTT. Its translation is CASSLIRGEKLFF.

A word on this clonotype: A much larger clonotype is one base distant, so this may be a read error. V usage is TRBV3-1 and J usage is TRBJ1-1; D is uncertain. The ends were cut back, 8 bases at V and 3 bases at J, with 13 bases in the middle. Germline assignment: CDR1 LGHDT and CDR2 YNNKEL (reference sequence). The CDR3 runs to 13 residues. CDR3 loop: CASCPRSDTEAFF. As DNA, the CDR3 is TGTGCCAGCTGTCCAAGAAGTGACACTGAAGCTTTCTTT.

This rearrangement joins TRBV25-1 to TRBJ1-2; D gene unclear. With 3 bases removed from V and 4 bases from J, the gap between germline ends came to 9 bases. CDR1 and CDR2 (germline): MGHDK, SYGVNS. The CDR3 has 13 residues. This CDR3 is CASSEPGSYGYTF. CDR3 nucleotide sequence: TGTGCCAGCAGTGAGCCGGGGAGCTATGGCTACACCTTC.

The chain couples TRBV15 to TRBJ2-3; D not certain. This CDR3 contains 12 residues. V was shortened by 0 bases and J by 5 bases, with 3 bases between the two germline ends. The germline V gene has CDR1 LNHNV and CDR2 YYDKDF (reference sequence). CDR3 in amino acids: CATSRDLDTQYF. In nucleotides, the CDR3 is TGTGCCACCAGCAGAGATTTAGATACGCAGTATTTT.

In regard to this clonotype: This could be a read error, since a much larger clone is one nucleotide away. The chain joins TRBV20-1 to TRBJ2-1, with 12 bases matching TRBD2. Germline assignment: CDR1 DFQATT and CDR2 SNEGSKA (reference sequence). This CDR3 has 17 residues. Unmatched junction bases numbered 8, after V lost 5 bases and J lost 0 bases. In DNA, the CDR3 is TGCAGTGCTCCCGGACTAGCGGGGCAGAGCTCCTACAATGAGCAGTTCTTC. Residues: CSAPGLAGQSSYNEQFF.

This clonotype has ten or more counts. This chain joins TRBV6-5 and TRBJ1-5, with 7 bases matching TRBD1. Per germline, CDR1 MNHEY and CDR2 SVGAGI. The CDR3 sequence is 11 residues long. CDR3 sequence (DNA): TGTGCAACAGGGGGCAATCAGCCCCAGCATTTT. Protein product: CATGGNQPQHF.

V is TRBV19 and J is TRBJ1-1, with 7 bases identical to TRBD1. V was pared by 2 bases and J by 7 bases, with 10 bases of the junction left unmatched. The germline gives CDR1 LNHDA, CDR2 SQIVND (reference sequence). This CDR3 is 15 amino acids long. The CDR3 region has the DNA TGTGCCAGTAGTATAATTTTAAGAGGGGGCGATGAAGCTTTCTTT. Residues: CASSIILRGGDEAFF. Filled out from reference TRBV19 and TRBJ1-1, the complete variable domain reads DGGITQSPKYLFRKEGQNVTLSCEQNLNHDAMYWYRQDPGQGLRLIYYSQIVNDFQKGDIAEGYSVSREKKESFPLTVTSAQKNPTAFYLCASSIILRGGDEAFFGQGTRLTVV.

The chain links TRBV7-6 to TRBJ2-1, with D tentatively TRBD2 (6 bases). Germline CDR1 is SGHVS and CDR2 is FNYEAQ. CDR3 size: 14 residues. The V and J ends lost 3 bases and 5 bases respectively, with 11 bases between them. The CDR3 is CASSFGLPNNEQFF. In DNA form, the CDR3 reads TGTGCCAGCAGCTTCGGACTACCGAACAATGAGCAGTTCTTC.

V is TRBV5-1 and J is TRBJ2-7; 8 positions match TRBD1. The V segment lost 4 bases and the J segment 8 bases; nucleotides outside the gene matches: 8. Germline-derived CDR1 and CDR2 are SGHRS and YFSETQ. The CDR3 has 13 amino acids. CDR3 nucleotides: TGCGCCAGCAGCCGACAGGGGACGTACAAGCAGTACTTC. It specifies CASSRQGTYKQYF. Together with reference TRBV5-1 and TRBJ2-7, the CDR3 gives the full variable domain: KAGVTQTPRYLIKTRGQQVTLSCSPISGHRSVSWYQQTPGQGLQFLFEYFSETQRNKGNFPGRFSGRQFSNSRSEMNVSTLELGDSALYLCASSRQGTYKQYFGPGTRLTVT.